One and the same sample provided the 12 T cell receptor beta chains below, sequenced in a study of T cells in Graves' hyperthyroidism and ophthalmopathy. Amplification of TCR beta CDR3 regions used RNA as the template. A set of HTBI primers served as the primers for a first-round RT-PCR of the TCR CDR3. TCRdb fed the multiplex PCR reads into MiXCR, producing one record per CDR3 protein. In the table there are 550,000 to 700,000 distinct CDR3 sequences, under 60% of which are singletons. Sequenced sample: peripheral blood or thyroid tissue (not recorded which). Every receptor here comes from an adult woman with Graves' disease, either hyperthyroidism or ophthalmopathy (not recorded which).

This clonotype is a singleton in its sample. The chain is built from TRBV15 and TRBJ1-5; 8 bases align to TRBD1. This CDR3 has 15 residues. Germline V CDR1 and CDR2: LNHNV, YYDKDF (reference sequence). With 3 bases clipped from V and 5 bases from J, the junction kept 6 bases outside the gene matches. The CDR3 coding sequence is TGTGCCACCAGCAGCTTGGAGACAGGGGATCAGCCCCAGCATTTT. Encoded protein: CATSSLETGDQPQHF.

In its sample, this clonotype was seen many times. The chain recombines TRBV12-3 or TRBV12-4 with TRBJ1-6; 7 nucleotides line up with TRBD1. The CDR3 runs to 15 residues. Unmatched junction bases numbered 17, after V lost 6 bases and J lost 15 bases. CDR3 in DNA: TGTGCCAGCAGACCGAACAGGGACAGCTCAGTTCACCTCCACTTT. Protein sequence: CASRPNRDSSVHLHF.

CDR3 in amino acids: CASSRGTSYGYTF. Written as DNA, the CDR3 is TGTGCCAGCAGTCGGGGGACCTCCTATGGCTACACCTTC. The chain recombines TRBV25-1 with TRBJ1-2, with D tentatively TRBD1 (5 bases). V lost 5 bases and J 4 bases, leaving 11 bases between the germline ends. The germline V gene has CDR1 MGHDK and CDR2 SYGVNS. This CDR3 has 13 amino acids.

This clonotype was counted only a few times. This chain connects TRBV6-5 to TRBJ1-5, with D perhaps matching TRBD1 (5 bases). Trimming pared 4 bases from V and 7 bases from J, leaving 14 bases between. This CDR3 spans 14 amino acids. Germline CDR1 is MNHEY and CDR2 is SVGAGI. The CDR3 DNA reads as TGTGCCAGCAGTTCCGGGTCGGGGCGACAGCCCCAGCATTTT. Its protein product is CASSSGSGRQPQHF.

This clonotype occurred many times. This chain links TRBV7-9 with TRBJ2-5; D gene uncertain. Germline CDR1 and CDR2: SEHNR and FQNEAQ (reference sequence). The CDR3 sequence is 14 residues long. Trimming took off 3 bases at V and 4 bases at J, with 12 bases between the two ends. The CDR3 coding sequence is TGTGCCAGCAGCTTGAAGGAGTGGGGAGAGACCCAGTACTTC. This gives the protein CASSLKEWGETQYF.

This sequence joins TRBV7-2 and TRBJ2-5, with D possibly being TRBD2 (5 bases). With 11 bases removed from V and 7 bases from J, the gap between germline ends came to 32 bases. CDR1 and CDR2 from the germline V gene are SGHTA and FQGNSA. The CDR3 is 17 amino acids. The CDR3 reads CASSRASSLSYPGTQYF. DNA for the CDR3: TGTGCCTCCTCGCGGGCCAGCAGTTTAAGTTATCCGGGGACCCAGTACTTC.

This clonotype was seen ten or more times. This chain connects TRBV20-1 to TRBJ1-1; D may be TRBD1 (5 bases). Looked up from germline, CDR1 is DFQATT and CDR2 is SNEGSKA (reference sequence). The CDR3 length is 14 residues. V lost 2 bases and J 1 base, leaving 11 bases between the germline ends. The CDR3 sequence is CSARSPGRNTEAFF. The CDR3 DNA follows: TGCAGTGCTAGATCGCCAGGGAGGAACACTGAAGCTTTCTTT.

This clonotype showed up many times. The chain carries TRBV5-1 and TRBJ2-7; 8 bases match TRBD1. The J segment lost 6 bases and the V segment lost 3 bases, leaving 2 bases of the junction unmatched. Looked up from germline, CDR1 is SGHRS and CDR2 is YFSETQ. The CDR3 is 12 residues long. The CDR3 reads CASSYGQGEQYF. The CDR3 DNA is TGCGCCAGCAGCTATGGACAGGGCGAGCAGTACTTC.

This clonotype was picked up many times. This sequence joins TRBV5-1 and TRBJ2-2; 14 positions match TRBD2. Germline CDR1 is SGHRS and CDR2 is YFSETQ. The CDR3 is 17 amino acids. V was clipped by 3 bases and J by 6 bases; unmatched bases: 7. CDR3 DNA: TGCGCCAGCAGCTCGGCGGGACTAGCGGGAGTGGCCGGGGAGCTGTTTTTT. Residues: CASSSAGLAGVAGELFF.

V usage is TRBV20-1 and J usage is TRBJ1-5, with no clear D. The CDR3 loop spans 11 amino acids. Looked up from germline, CDR1 is DFQATT and CDR2 is SNEGSKA (reference sequence). The germline V and J ends were trimmed by 6 bases and 11 bases, with 14 bases remaining between them. In DNA, the CDR3 is TGCAGTGCCAGCCCTTCGGGAGCCCAGCATTTT. This gives the protein CSASPSGAQHF.

This clonotype was seen only a few times. Being one base from a much bigger clone, this may be a read error. The chain employs TRBV7-9 and TRBJ2-5, with 10 bases matching TRBD2. CDR1 SEHNR and CDR2 FQNEAQ come from the germline V gene (reference sequence). This CDR3 region has 15 residues. With 5 bases clipped from V and 3 bases from J, the junction kept 6 bases outside the gene matches. CDR3 sequence: CASSTEREGEETQYF. CDR3 bases: TGTGCCAGCAGCACCGAGCGGGAGGGGGAAGAGACCCAGTACTTC.

This clonotype was recorded once. The V and J genes are TRBV7-2 and TRBJ1-5; 7 nucleotides align to TRBD1. Germline V gene sequence: CDR1 SGHTA, CDR2 FQGNSA. V shed 4 bases, J shed 7 bases, and the junction held 7 bases outside the gene matches. CDR3 size: 14 residues. CDR3 sequence: CASSSDRASQPQHF. The CDR3 nucleotides read TGTGCCAGCAGCTCTGACAGGGCGTCGCAGCCCCAGCATTTT.